Sequencing of this TCR beta chain was carried out in a study of blood T cell repertoires in COVID-19. Looking at the study overall: PBMCs, B-cell-depleted T cells, or T cells provided the cDNA or gDNA that made up the material.

The CDR3 is 16 amino acids. The V gene's germline CDR1 is SGHDN and CDR2 FVKESK. V lost 0 bases and J 0 bases, leaving 9 bases between the germline ends. Source study methods: From reference gene primer amplification, estimates of nucleated cell counts were derived. The assay was immunoSEQ multiplex PCR, and TCRdb's table has in-frame clones only and misses some. From that table come the V and J calls and clone size; the DNA was used to work out D and trimming. The sample yields 150,000 to 200,000 clones, approximately 90% seen once. The Seattle patients, enrolled during active infection, were followed longitudinally.

The chain employs TRBV14 and TRBJ1-3; no firm D call. The specimen was peripheral blood. The receptor was isolated from a man aged 25-45 years with COVID-19, enrolled during active disease. The CDR3 spells CASSQDGLSSGNTIYF. CDR3 nucleotide sequence: TGTGCCAGCAGCCAAGATGGTCTGAGCTCTGGAAACACCATATATTTT. Drawing the rest from reference TRBV14 and TRBJ1-3, the complete variable domain is EAGVTQFPSHSVIEKGQTVTLRCDPISGHDNLYWYRRVMGKEIKFLLHFVKESKQDESGMPNNRFLAERTGGTYSTLKVQPAELEDSGVYFCASSQDGLSSGNTIYFGEGSWLTVV.